Given below is one TCR beta chain in context. Followed over time, Seattle patients had been enrolled while infection was active. This entry comes from a study of blood T cell repertoires in COVID-19. Study at large: In each case, the material was cDNA or gDNA derived from T cells, B-cell-depleted T cells, or PBMCs.

The germline V gene encodes CDR1 DFQATT and CDR2 SNEGSKA (reference sequence). CDR3 size: 13 residues. The junction had 4 bases not matched to a gene; V was cut back by 3 bases and J by 3 bases. Per the original methods: The assay estimated nucleated cells by amplifying reference gene primers. The protocol was immunoSEQ multiplex PCR, while the TCRdb copy is restricted to in-frame clones and leaves out a portion. D and trimming were read from the DNA, whereas the V and J calls and clone size are those reported in that table. In the table there are some 65,000 clones, 90% of which are singletons. This chain joins TRBV20-1 and TRBJ2-7; TRBD2 aligns across 8 bases. The sequenced material came from peripheral blood. This sequence was found in a man aged 45-65 years with COVID-19, enrolled during active disease. The CDR3 loop reads CSASVAGIYEQYF. DNA of the CDR3: TGCAGTGCTAGTGTAGCGGGAATCTACGAGCAGTACTTC.